Presented here are 21 T cell receptor beta chains from one specimen sequenced in a study of shared clonotypes between healthy human individuals. The repertoire was sequenced with immunoSEQ multiplex PCR; TCRdb's copy has only in-frame clones and lacks some. In the table there are about a million clones, 70% to 85% of which are singletons. Sequencing was performed on memory CD4+ T cells from PBMCs. Subset denoted: CD45RA-negative fraction. The receptors originated from a man between 18 and 29 years old in good health. Some clones in this sample may be carry-over from other donors' samples.

The genes are TRBV9 and TRBJ2-7, with 9 bases lining up with TRBD1. Germline V gene sequence: CDR1 SGDLS, CDR2 YYNGEE. The CDR3 spans 16 residues. With V trimmed by 3 bases and J by 5 bases, 12 bases remained unmatched. CDR3 sequence (DNA): TGTGCCAGCAGCGCGGGGGCGACAGGGGGTGATCACGAGCAGTACTTC. Amino acids: CASSAGATGGDHEQYF.

This clone has just one count. This chain uses TRBV18 with TRBJ1-6; D remains unclear. CDR3 length: 13 amino acids. CDR1 is KGHSH and CDR2 is LQKENI in the germline V gene. V was clipped by 3 bases and J by 12 bases, with 12 bases between them. The CDR3 coding sequence is TGTGCCAGCTCACCCGGCGGAGCCGAACCCCTCCACTTT. It translates to CASSPGGAEPLHF.

In its sample, this clone was seen once. The chain carries TRBV7-3 and TRBJ1-1, with D possibly being TRBD1 (6 bases). CDR3 size: 16 residues. V was trimmed by 4 bases and J by 4 bases, leaving 19 bases between them. Germline V gives CDR1 SGHTA, CDR2 FQGTGA. The CDR3 DNA sequence: TGTGCCAGCAGCTCCACCTCAGGGGCCCAGGCCACTGAAGCTTTCTTT. This sequence encodes CASSSTSGAQATEAFF. Based on the CDR3 plus reference TRBV7-3 and TRBJ1-1, the full variable domain is GAGVSQTPSNKVTEKGKYVELRCDPISGHTALYWYRQSLGQGPEFLIYFQGTGAADDSGLPNDRFFAVRPEGSVSTLKIQRTERGDSAVYLCASSSTSGAQATEAFFGQGTRLTVV.

To note about this clone: At the DNA level, this CDR3 is encoded by other sequences in the same sample as well. The rearrangement joins TRBV9 to TRBJ2-1; D might be TRBD1 or TRBD2, each matching 6 bases. Trimming took off 2 bases at V and 2 bases at J, with 11 bases between the two ends. The CDR3 covers 15 residues. Looked up from germline, CDR1 is SGDLS and CDR2 is YYNGEE. CDR3 bases: TGTGCCAGCAGCGTTGGAGGGGGGACCTACAATGAGCAGTTCTTC. This codes for CASSVGGGTYNEQFF.

The gene calls are TRBV6-6 and TRBJ2-3, with a tentative D call TRBD2 (6 bases). The CDR3 is 16 amino acids. V lost 4 bases and J 5 bases, leaving 19 bases between the germline ends. CDR1 MNHNY and CDR2 SVGAGI come from the germline V gene (reference sequence). The CDR3 DNA reads TGTGCCAGCAGTTCCGGGACTGCGAGCATGCGAGATACGCAGTATTTT. This translates into CASSSGTASMRDTQYF.

This clone was detected once. The chain carries TRBV5-8 and TRBJ2-7; 7 bases are shared with TRBD1. This CDR3 has 15 residues. V trimming: 5 bases; J trimming: 3 bases; junction bases outside the gene matches: 11. Germline loops: CDR1 SGHTS, CDR2 YDEGEE. In DNA, the CDR3 is TGTGCCAGCAGGCAAACCGGGACAGCAAACTACGAGCAGTACTTC. Amino acids: CASRQTGTANYEQYF.

The chain joins TRBV7-2 to TRBJ2-1; 11 nucleotides align to TRBD2. With V trimmed by 5 bases and J by 7 bases, 10 bases remained unmatched. Germline V gene sequence: CDR1 SGHTA, CDR2 FQGNSA. The CDR3 spans 16 residues. The CDR3: CASSAPPGLAVNEQFF. As DNA, the CDR3 is TGTGCCAGCAGCGCCCCTCCGGGACTAGCGGTTAATGAGCAGTTCTTC. Together with reference TRBV7-2 and TRBJ2-1, the CDR3 gives the full variable domain: GAGVSQSPSNKVTEKGKDVELRCDPISGHTALYWYRQSLGQGLEFLIYFQGNSAPDKSGLPSDRFSAERTGGSVSTLTIQRTQQEDSAVYLCASSAPPGLAVNEQFFGPGTRLTVL.

This clone was counted a few times. The CDR3 nucleotides are TGTGCCAGCAGCCAAGATGGTGGCAGTGTCTCTGGAAACACCATATATTTT. Translated, it gives CASSQDGGSVSGNTIYF. The chain couples TRBV4-2 to TRBJ1-3; D not resolved. Looked up from germline, CDR1 is LGHNA and CDR2 is YNFKEQ. The CDR3 consists of 17 residues. V gave up 0 bases and J gave up 0 bases, with 12 bases separating them.

This clone was detected once. Other DNA sequences of this sample code for an identical CDR3. This rearrangement joins TRBV5-1 to TRBJ2-2; the D is unclear. The CDR3 loop spans 13 amino acids. Trimming left V 3 bases short and J 1 base short, with 4 bases between. Per the germline V gene, CDR1 is SGHRS and CDR2 is YFSETQ. CDR3 coding DNA: TGCGCCAGCAGCTCCGGGAACACCGGGGAGCTGTTTTTT. Translating it yields CASSSGNTGELFF.

The V call is TRBV14, the J call TRBJ2-5; no reliable D call. Gene TRBJ2-7 matches the end of the DNA better, so the J call may be wrong. The germline gives CDR1 SGHDN, CDR2 FVKESK. This CDR3 has 15 residues. CDR3 nucleotide sequence: TGTGCCAGCAGCCAAGATTCGAGGTACACCTACGAGCAGTACTTC. Its protein is CASSQDSRYTYEQYF.

The CDR3 loop reads CASSSYPTSDQPQHF. Written as DNA, the CDR3 is TGTGCCAGCAGCTCCTATCCAACTTCAGATCAGCCCCAGCATTTT. The chain combines TRBV5-4 with TRBJ1-5; D is unclear. The CDR3 contains 15 residues. The germline V and J ends were trimmed by 3 bases and 5 bases, with 15 bases remaining between them. In germline, CDR1 is SGHNT, CDR2 YYREEE (reference sequence). Variable domain in full (rest from reference TRBV5-4 and TRBJ1-5): ETGVTQSPTHLIKTRGQQVTLRCSSQSGHNTVSWYQQALGQGPQFIFQYYREEENGRGNFPPRFSGLQFPNYSSELNVNALELDDSALYLCASSSYPTSDQPQHFGDGTRLSIL.

The chain recombines TRBV7-8 with TRBJ2-7; D ambiguous. The CDR3 has 13 amino acids. V lost 1 base and J lost 7, with 11 bases in between. CDR1 SGHVS and CDR2 FQNEAQ come from the germline V gene. This CDR3 is CASSLERLREQYF. The CDR3 DNA is TGTGCCAGCAGCTTAGAGCGATTGAGGGAGCAGTACTTC.

This chain joins TRBV5-1 and TRBJ2-2; D gene unclear. The germline V gene has CDR1 SGHRS and CDR2 YFSETQ. V was trimmed by 3 bases and J by 5 bases, leaving 8 bases between them. This CDR3 has 13 amino acids. DNA of the CDR3: TGCGCCAGCAGCTCCGATTGGACCGGGGAGCTGTTTTTT. Its protein is CASSSDWTGELFF. The full variable domain, its missing parts supplied by reference TRBV5-1 and TRBJ2-2, is KAGVTQTPRYLIKTRGQQVTLSCSPISGHRSVSWYQQTPGQGLQFLFEYFSETQRNKGNFPGRFSGRQFSNSRSEMNVSTLELGDSALYLCASSSDWTGELFFGEGSRLTVL.

CDR3 DNA sequence: TGTGCCACCAACCCGACTAGCGGGATCCCAGAGACCCAGTACTTC. Translated: CATNPTSGIPETQYF. The rearrangement links TRBV15 to TRBJ2-5, with 11 nucleotides matching TRBD2. Looked up from germline, CDR1 is LNHNV and CDR2 is YYDKDF (reference sequence). With 7 bases clipped from V and 4 bases from J, the junction kept 8 bases outside the gene matches. The CDR3 contains 15 residues.

In its sample, this clone was seen a few times. The rearrangement links TRBV7-3 to TRBJ2-1; 8 bases line up with TRBD2. CDR3 length equals 14 residues. CDR1 SGHTA and CDR2 FQGTGA come from the germline V gene. V gave up 0 bases and J gave up 9 bases; unmatched junction bases: 4. The CDR3 bases are TGTGCCAGCAGCTTAACCAATAGCGGGGCTGAGCAGTTCTTC. It encodes CASSLTNSGAEQFF. The complete variable domain, with remaining parts taken from reference TRBV7-3 and TRBJ2-1, reads GAGVSQTPSNKVTEKGKYVELRCDPISGHTALYWYRQSLGQGPEFLIYFQGTGAADDSGLPNDRFFAVRPEGSVSTLKIQRTERGDSAVYLCASSLTNSGAEQFFGPGTRLTVL.

A note on this clone: One base separates it from a far larger clone, so it is likely a read error. V and J are TRBV2 and TRBJ1-5, with D possibly being TRBD1 (5 bases). The CDR3 contains 14 residues. Germline lookup yields CDR1 SNHLY and CDR2 FYNNEI. The CDR3 is CASSPGGEAQLQHF. The CDR3 bases are TGTGCCAGCAGCCCGGGGGGGGAGGCTCAGCTCCAGCATTTT.

V usage is TRBV4-1 and J usage is TRBJ2-3; a weak D match, TRBD1 (6 bases). The germline V gene encodes CDR1 MGHRA and CDR2 YSYEKL. The V and J ends lost 2 bases and 6 bases respectively, with 12 bases between them. This CDR3 is built from 14 residues. The CDR3 protein is CASSQPQGRDTQYF. The CDR3 nucleotides are TGCGCCAGCAGCCAACCCCAGGGGCGGGATACGCAGTATTTT.

This chain uses TRBV2 with TRBJ1-5; unclear D gene. This CDR3 has 13 residues. CDR1 SNHLY and CDR2 FYNNEI come from the germline V gene. V lost 7 bases and J 0 bases, leaving 7 bases between the germline ends. The CDR3 DNA is TGTGCCAGCACCTCCTATAGCAATCAGCCCCAGCATTTT. Translation: CASTSYSNQPQHF.

V and J are TRBV6-1 and TRBJ2-2; TRBD1 or TRBD2 may be the D gene (5 bases each). The CDR3 has 15 residues. V shed 2 bases and J shed 5 bases, with 12 bases lying between them. Germline-derived CDR1 and CDR2 are MNHNS and SASEGT. The CDR3 DNA is TGTGCCAGCAGTGAAAGCCTGGGGGAGACCGGGGAGCTGTTTTTT. It encodes CASSESLGETGELFF.

The chain recombines TRBV28 with TRBJ1-5; D possibly corresponds to TRBD1 (6 bases). Germline CDR1 and CDR2: MDHEN and SYDVKM. The length of the CDR3 is 14 residues. V was shortened by 7 bases and J by 3 bases, with 13 bases between the two germline ends. CDR3 amino acids: CASMGGGFNQPQHF. DNA of the CDR3: TGTGCCAGCATGGGGGGCGGTTTCAATCAGCCCCAGCATTTT.

The V and J genes are TRBV11-3 and TRBJ2-3, with 14 bases that match TRBD2. Germline lookup yields CDR1 SGHNT and CDR2 YENEEA. V trimming: 1 base; J trimming: 4 bases; junction bases outside the gene matches: 4. The CDR3 runs 17 residues. The CDR3 nucleotides are TGTGCCAGCAGCTTAGGGACTAGCGGGAGGTCCCCAGATACGCAGTATTTT. It codes for CASSLGTSGRSPDTQYF.